Below are 8 T cell receptor beta chains sequenced from a single sample in a study of PD-L1 blockade in urothelial cancer. Some clones are missing from TCRdb's copy, which holds only in-frame ones; the method was immunoSEQ multiplex PCR. The sample has approximately 100,000 clones, roughly 88% seen once. Sequencing used PBMCs, obtained around atezolizumab (anti-PD-L1) treatment. The receptors derive from a man aged 45-65 years with urothelial cancer.

The gene calls are TRBV4-2 and TRBJ2-1, with 8 positions matching TRBD2. With V trimmed by 0 bases and J by 4 bases, 8 bases remained unmatched. The CDR3 sequence is 17 residues long. CDR1 is LGHNA and CDR2 is YNFKEQ in the germline V gene. The CDR3 loop is CASSQDPGSGSYNEQFF. The CDR3 nucleotides read TGTGCCAGCAGCCAAGATCCGGGGAGCGGGAGTTACAATGAGCAGTTCTTC.

V gene TRBV23-1 combines with J gene TRBJ2-5; weak D call: TRBD2 (6 bases). TRBV23-1 is given ORF status, its function remaining uncertain. Trimming took off 4 bases at V and 2 bases at J, with 17 bases between the two ends. CDR3 size: 16 residues. Here the CDR3 reads CASSRDCSRGQETQYF. DNA of the CDR3: TGCGCCAGCAGTCGGGACTGCTCCCGAGGTCAAGAGACCCAGTACTTC.

The CDR3 reads CASRGTGGEGTQYF. CDR3 sequence (DNA): TGTGCCAGCAGGGGGACAGGGGGAGAGGGTACGCAGTATTTT. The chain joins TRBV28 to TRBJ2-3; 11 bases match TRBD1. V lost 6 bases, J lost 8 bases, and 7 bases stayed unmatched. Germline loops: CDR1 MDHEN, CDR2 SYDVKM. The length of the CDR3 is 14 residues. Based on the CDR3 plus reference TRBV28 and TRBJ2-3, the full variable domain is DVKVTQSSRYLVKRTGEKVFLECVQDMDHENMFWYRQDPGLGLRLIYFSYDVKMKEKGDIPEGYSVSREKKERFSLILESASTNQTSMYLCASRGTGGEGTQYFGPGTRLTVL.

The chain links TRBV11-2 to TRBJ2-7; 7 bases align to TRBD1. CDR3 size: 16 residues. Germline lookup yields CDR1 SGHAT and CDR2 FQNNGV. Trimming took 1 base from V and 2 from J; bases not matched to a gene: 8. The CDR3 region is CASSLVAGGGAYEQYF. The CDR3 region has the DNA TGTGCCAGCAGCTTAGTCGCAGGGGGTGGGGCCTACGAGCAGTACTTC.

The gene calls are TRBV27 and TRBJ2-3; 8 positions match TRBD1. V lost 0 bases, J lost 5 bases, and 4 bases stayed unmatched. Germline V lookup: CDR1 MNHEY, CDR2 SMNVEV (reference sequence). The CDR3 totals 15 residues. The CDR3 bases are TGTGCCAGCAGTTTATCCAGGGGGCGCAAAGATACGCAGTATTTT. This gives the protein CASSLSRGRKDTQYF.

The V gene is TRBV28, the J gene TRBJ1-2; TRBD1 matches 9 bases. V lost 5 bases and J lost 0; bases outside the gene matches: 1. This CDR3 is 14 amino acids long. In germline, CDR1 is MDHEN, CDR2 SYDVKM. CDR3: CASSGDRANYGYTF. In DNA, the CDR3 is TGTGCCAGCAGTGGGGACAGGGCTAACTATGGCTACACCTTC.

The genes are TRBV6-1 and TRBJ1-2; D remains unclear. Trimming pared 2 bases from V and 0 bases from J, leaving 7 bases between. The CDR3 length is 14 residues. The germline V gene has CDR1 MNHNS and CDR2 SASEGT. CDR3 nucleotide sequence: TGTGCCAGCAGTGAATCGGTTCCTAACTATGGCTACACCTTC. Translation: CASSESVPNYGYTF.

The rearrangement joins TRBV5-1 to TRBJ2-1; 9 positions match TRBD2. CDR3 length: 13 residues. The trim removed 4 bases at V and 10 bases at J, leaving 6 bases unmatched. CDR1 is SGHRS, CDR2 YFSETQ, per germline. The CDR3 loop reads CASSLSGSREQFF. The CDR3, as DNA: TGCGCCAGCAGCCTTAGCGGGAGTCGGGAGCAGTTCTTC.